A single sample is the source of the 21 T cell receptor beta chains below, sequenced in a study of spatial heterogeneity in lung cancer. TCRdb recomputed calls from the 5' RACE reads with MiXCR, one row per CDR3 protein. Here the sample spans about 47,000 distinct CDR3 sequences, around 7% being singletons. The sample's time point: blood at routine non-recurrence follow-up after resection. Sequencing covered unsorted whole RNA taken from tumor, nontumor lung or frozen PBMC. This material consisted of PBMCs, taken at follow-up. All receptors derive from a female donor with early-stage non-small cell lung cancer.

This clonotype came up many times. The chain employs TRBV7-2 and TRBJ2-6; weak D call: TRBD2 (6 bases). V was trimmed by 5 bases and J by 2 bases, leaving 13 bases between them. The germline CDR1 and CDR2 sequences are SGHTA and FQGNSA. This CDR3 spans 16 amino acids. The CDR3 loop is CASSPRRGPGANVLTF. The DNA for the CDR3 is TGTGCCAGCAGCCCTAGGAGGGGTCCTGGGGCCAACGTCCTGACTTTC.

The V call is TRBV20-1, the J call TRBJ2-7; D uncertain. Per germline, CDR1 DFQATT and CDR2 SNEGSKA (reference sequence). This CDR3 is 11 amino acids long. V was shortened by 1 base and J by 6 bases, with 7 bases between the two germline ends. This CDR3 reads CSARAFFEQYF. The DNA for the CDR3 is TGCAGTGCTAGAGCTTTCTTCGAGCAGTACTTC.

Only a few counts were recorded for this clonotype. The rearrangement links TRBV12-3 or TRBV12-4 to TRBJ2-3, with 13 bases matching TRBD2. The trim removed 9 bases at V and 3 bases at J, leaving 6 bases unmatched. This CDR3 region has 15 residues. CDR3 bases: TGTGCCAGGGGGGGACTAGCGGGGTTTACAGATACGCAGTATTTT. Amino acids: CARGGLAGFTDTQYF.

The table lists this clonotype with many counts. The chain carries TRBV5-5 and TRBJ1-5; possibly TRBD1 for D (5 bases). V dropped 0 bases and J dropped 3 bases, with 10 bases sitting between them. Germline V gene lookup returns CDR1 SGHKS and CDR2 YYEKEE (reference sequence). The CDR3 spans 15 residues. Here the CDR3 reads CASSLDWGINQPQHF. In DNA form, the CDR3 reads TGTGCCAGCAGCTTGGATTGGGGGATCAATCAGCCCCAGCATTTT.

The sample holds a few counts of this clonotype. The V call is TRBV3-1, the J call TRBJ1-5, with no clear D. Germline CDR1 and CDR2: LGHDT and YNNKEL (reference sequence). V was cut by 2 bases and J by 4 bases, with 3 bases left in between. CDR3 length: 12 residues. This CDR3 is CASSQYNQPQHF. CDR3 DNA: TGTGCCAGCAGCCAATATAATCAGCCCCAGCATTTT.

This clonotype appeared a few times. The V and J genes are TRBV13 and TRBJ2-7; no definite D call. The CDR3 is 14 residues long. Trimming shortened V by 4 bases and J by 0 bases, and 10 bases separated the two germline ends. The germline CDR1 and CDR2 sequences are PRHDT and FYEKMQ (reference sequence). CDR3 sequence (DNA): TGTGCCAGCAGCTCCGGTAAGAGCTCCTACGAGCAGTACTTC. This codes for CASSSGKSSYEQYF.

A single count supports this clonotype. It may be a read error: a sequence one base away is much more abundant. The chain links TRBV9 to TRBJ2-5, with D hard to call. Between the trimmed V and J ends, which lost 0 bases and 1 base, there was a span of 10 bases. The CDR3 is made up of 15 amino acids. Per germline, CDR1 SGDLS and CDR2 YYNGEE. In DNA form, the CDR3 reads TGTGCCAGCAGCGTAGACCGTACCTCCCAAGAGACCCAGTACTTC. It specifies CASSVDRTSQETQYF.

Many counts were recorded for this clonotype. The rearrangement links TRBV20-1 to TRBJ1-2; 7 bases fit TRBD1. This CDR3 is 14 amino acids long. The junction had 9 bases not matched to a gene; V was cut back by 0 bases and J by 8 bases. CDR1 and CDR2 from the germline V gene are DFQATT and SNEGSKA (reference sequence). In nucleotides, the CDR3 is TGCAGTGCTAGAGATTCAGCCAGGGGGAGCGGCTACACCTTC. It translates to CSARDSARGSGYTF.

The table lists this clonotype with many counts. The chain combines TRBV20-1 with TRBJ2-7; possible D gene TRBD2, 6 bases. With 6 bases removed from V and 4 bases from J, the gap between germline ends came to 19 bases. Germline-derived CDR1 and CDR2 are DFQATT and SNEGSKA (reference sequence). The CDR3 covers 14 residues. The CDR3 bases are TGCAGTGCCACGGCAGCGGGCGAGTGGTACGAGCAGTACTTC. Amino acid sequence: CSATAAGEWYEQYF.

At least ten counts were recorded for this clonotype. The chain links TRBV7-2 to TRBJ2-7, with D unresolved. V gave up 7 bases and J gave up 4 bases, with 20 bases separating them. This CDR3 comprises 15 residues. Germline loops: CDR1 SGHTA, CDR2 FQGNSA. CDR3 sequence (DNA): TGTGCCAGCACCTTTGTTGGAACCGGCTATTACGAGCAGTACTTC. This sequence encodes CASTFVGTGYYEQYF.

This clonotype occurred a few times. The chain uses TRBV9 and TRBJ1-2; D is ambiguous. The CDR3 length is 12 residues. The ends were cut back, 4 bases at V and 5 bases at J, with 9 bases in the middle. Germline V gene lookup returns CDR1 SGDLS and CDR2 YYNGEE. Here the CDR3 DNA reads TGTGCCAGCAGCAAGTCGGGGTATGGCTACACCTTC. Residues: CASSKSGYGYTF.

The CDR3 is CASSLLIYLGGAGANVLTF. DNA for the CDR3: TGTGCCAGCAGCTTACTCATCTATCTCGGGGGCGCTGGGGCCAACGTCCTGACTTTC. The chain links TRBV7-9 to TRBJ2-6; D may correspond to TRBD1 or TRBD2 (6 bases each). The CDR3 contains 19 residues. V lost 2 bases to trimming and J lost 2 bases, with 19 bases between them. Germline values: CDR1 SEHNR, CDR2 FQNEAQ (reference sequence).

This clonotype was observed at least ten times. The genes are TRBV6-1 and TRBJ2-3, with D perhaps matching TRBD2 (5 bases). Looked up from germline, CDR1 is MNHNS and CDR2 is SASEGT. The CDR3 runs 11 residues. With 5 bases removed from V and 8 bases from J, the gap between germline ends came to 8 bases. The CDR3 spells CASSWTSTQYF. For the CDR3, the DNA is TGTGCCAGCAGTTGGACTTCTACGCAGTATTTT.

This clonotype was found a few times. J is TRBJ1-5 and V is TRBV21-1. TRBV21-1 is listed as a pseudogene. CDR3 length equals 15 residues. The CDR3 nucleotides read TGTGCCACCCTTGTGAGAGGGCGGTTCAGTCAGCCCCAGCATTTT. This encodes CATLVRGRFSQPQHF.

This clonotype was observed many times. V is TRBV7-8 and J is TRBJ2-1; D is unclear. The germline gives CDR1 SGHVS, CDR2 FQNEAQ. This CDR3 contains 12 residues. Trimming cost V 5 bases and J 6 bases, with 8 bases left between them. The CDR3 is CASSATRNEQFF. The CDR3 nucleotides are TGTGCCAGCAGCGCGACTCGCAATGAGCAGTTCTTC.

This chain links TRBV18 with TRBJ1-5; 8 nucleotides line up with TRBD1. V shed 3 bases, J shed 5 bases, and the junction held 6 bases outside the gene matches. Germline CDR1 reads KGHSH; CDR2 reads LQKENI. This CDR3 has 15 residues. The chain's CDR3 is CASSPRTGRDQPQHF. The CDR3 DNA follows: TGTGCCAGCTCACCGCGGACAGGGAGGGATCAGCCCCAGCATTTT.

This clonotype was seen at least ten times. The rearrangement links TRBV7-2 to TRBJ1-5, with a possible D match to TRBD1 (6 bases). This CDR3 spans 14 amino acids. The V and J ends lost 5 bases and 6 bases respectively, with 14 bases between them. Germline V lookup: CDR1 SGHTA, CDR2 FQGNSA. The CDR3 bases are TGTGCCAGCAGCCCACAGGGCCCGAGTCAGCCCCAGCATTTT. It encodes CASSPQGPSQPQHF.

This clonotype was seen ten or more times. This chain connects TRBV6-2 or TRBV6-3 to TRBJ2-3; D is uncertain. The CDR3 covers 16 residues. Germline CDR1 and CDR2: MNHEY and SVGEGT. V was shortened by 0 bases and J by 4 bases, with 14 bases between the two germline ends. This CDR3 is CASSYSGRVRADTQYF. DNA of the CDR3: TGTGCCAGCAGTTACTCAGGCCGGGTACGGGCAGATACGCAGTATTTT.

This clonotype showed up many times. The chain couples TRBV7-2 to TRBJ1-1; D may be TRBD1 (6 bases). Germline values: CDR1 SGHTA, CDR2 FQGNSA. V lost 2 bases and J 3 bases, leaving 10 bases between the germline ends. This CDR3 is 14 amino acids long. The CDR3 is CASSLLGADTEAFF. CDR3 coding DNA: TGTGCCAGCAGCTTACTGGGGGCTGACACTGAAGCTTTCTTT.

At least ten counts were recorded for this clonotype. This sequence joins TRBV7-8 and TRBJ1-5; tentatively, D is TRBD1 (5 bases). The germline V gene encodes CDR1 SGHVS and CDR2 FQNEAQ. Between the trimmed V and J ends, which lost 2 bases and 5 bases, there was a span of 10 bases. This CDR3 region has 14 residues. The CDR3 loop is CASSLSGFDQPQHF. In DNA, the CDR3 is TGTGCCAGCAGCTTATCAGGGTTTGATCAGCCCCAGCATTTT.

This clonotype was detected many times. V is TRBV19 and J is TRBJ2-3; the D gene could be TRBD1 or TRBD2 (5 bases each). The CDR3 sequence is 14 residues long. V was trimmed by 5 bases and J by 0 bases, leaving 9 bases between them. The germline V gene has CDR1 LNHDA and CDR2 SQIVND (reference sequence). This chain's CDR3 is CASSPGRSTDTQYF. In DNA, the CDR3 is TGTGCCAGTAGTCCGGGACGTAGCACAGATACGCAGTATTTT.